A single sample is the source of the 4 T cell receptor beta chains below, sequenced in a study of T cell responses to AZD1222 COVID-19 vaccine. Some clones are missing from TCRdb's copy, which holds only in-frame ones; the method was immunoSEQ multiplex PCR. The repertoire holds 120,000 or so clones, with around 84% as singletons. The sequences come from peripheral blood, collected 28 days after the second AZD1222 dose. These receptors all stem from an adult who received the AZD1222 COVID-19 vaccine.

J is TRBJ2-6 and V is TRBV6-6; D is undetermined. CDR3 length equals 15 residues. Looked up from germline, CDR1 is MNHNY and CDR2 is SVGAGI (reference sequence). The V gene lost 8 bases and the J gene lost 0 bases, with 11 bases spanning the gap. CDR3 loop: CASAKQFSGANVLTF. The CDR3 coding sequence is TGTGCCAGCGCCAAACAGTTCTCTGGGGCCAACGTCCTGACTTTC.

The chain uses TRBV7-9 and TRBJ2-2; D is unresolved. Germline assignment: CDR1 SEHNR and CDR2 FQNEAQ (reference sequence). V dropped 1 base and J dropped 1 base, with 10 bases sitting between them. The length of the CDR3 is 16 residues. The CDR3 bases are TGTGCCAGCAGCTTAGGCAGAGCTCAGAACACCGGGGAGCTGTTTTTT. This codes for CASSLGRAQNTGELFF.

In regard to this clone: The junction shows a germline mismatch at one end, possibly a read error. The V and J genes are TRBV7-3 and TRBJ2-2; 11 bases agree with TRBD2. Germline V gives CDR1 SGHTA, CDR2 FQGTGA. The CDR3 consists of 16 residues. The CDR3 DNA is TGTGCCAGCAGCGTAACTAGCGGGGGGAACACCGGGGAGCTGTTTTTT. Translated, it gives CASSVTSGGNTGELFF. Variable domain in full (rest from reference TRBV7-3 and TRBJ2-2): GAGVSQTPSNKVTEKGKYVELRCDPISGHTALYWYRQSLGQGPEFLIYFQGTGAADDSGLPNDRFFAVRPEGSVSTLKIQRTERGDSAVYLCASSVTSGGNTGELFFGEGSRLTVL.

The J gene is TRBJ2-1, the V gene TRBV6-1; TRBD2 agrees at 9 bases. This CDR3 region has 14 residues. The V segment lost 1 base and the J segment 9 bases; nucleotides outside the gene matches: 4. The germline CDR1 and CDR2 sequences are MNHNS and SASEGT. The CDR3 nucleotides read TGTGCCAGCAGTGAAGAGGGACTAGCAGTTGAGCAGTTCTTC. Translating it yields CASSEEGLAVEQFF.